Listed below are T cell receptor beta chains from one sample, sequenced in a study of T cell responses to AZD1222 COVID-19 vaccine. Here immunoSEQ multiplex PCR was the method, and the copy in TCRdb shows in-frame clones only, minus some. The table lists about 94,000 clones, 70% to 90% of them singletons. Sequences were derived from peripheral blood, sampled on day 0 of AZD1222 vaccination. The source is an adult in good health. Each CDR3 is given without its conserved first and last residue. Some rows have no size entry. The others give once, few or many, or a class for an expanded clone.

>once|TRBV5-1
ASSPLDNYSYEQY
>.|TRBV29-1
SALGMEQF
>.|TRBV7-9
ASRLPGAMNTEAF
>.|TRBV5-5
ASSPRREGEKLF
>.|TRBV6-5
ATQYSNQPQH
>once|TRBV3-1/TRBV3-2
ASSQDLTYEQY
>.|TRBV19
ASSFRTGTYQETQY
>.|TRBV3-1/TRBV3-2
ASSQDFRVYIYNSPLH
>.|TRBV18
ASSPSRTGKNGYT
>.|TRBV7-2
ASSPTAGGELF
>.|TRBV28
ASGRGAVAGELF
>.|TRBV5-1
ASSWARNTEAF
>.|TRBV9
ASSVAGRRSSPLH
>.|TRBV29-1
SVEEAGTGTEAF
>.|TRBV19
ASMGQPSPNYGYT
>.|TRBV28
ASRDGPSYEQY
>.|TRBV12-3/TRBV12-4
ASSFEEPSEQY
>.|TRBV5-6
ASSLVTGDLYNSPLH
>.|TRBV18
ASSPRGHIATNEKLF
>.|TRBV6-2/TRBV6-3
ASSYPVGQSSRYEQY
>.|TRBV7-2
ASSLRTGASGANVLT
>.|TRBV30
AWSTGGQNTEAF
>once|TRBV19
ASSIAGGGVSEQF
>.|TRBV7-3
ASSTDRGNEQF
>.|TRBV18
ASTGTGDTGELF